What follows is one T cell receptor (beta chain) and its context. Its antigen is still unknown. This specimen comes from a study of identical twins. The germline V gene encodes CDR1 ENHRY and CDR2 SYGVKD. The V and J ends lost 11 bases and 1 base respectively, with 12 bases between them. This CDR3 is built from 12 residues. TCRdb processed the 5' RACE reads anew with MiXCR; each CDR3 protein has one entry. The data hold 470,000 or so distinct CDR3 sequences, with more than 20% observed a single time. Study findings and constraints: Cord blood beta clonotypes that were abundant carried fewer insertions, and memory repertoires showed no such trend. Out-of-frame TCR alpha sharing observed in monozygotic twins exceeded model estimates.

These same records also appear under a second study, on T cells expressing NK-cell markers.

The J gene is TRBJ2-7, the V gene TRBV10-3; TRBD1 is a possible D gene (6 bases). The source is a woman younger than 35 in good health. The sample consisted of CD4+ T cells sorted from blood. The CDR3 bases are TGTGCCGTAGGACAGCTATCCTACGAGCAGTACTTC. Translated: CAVGQLSYEQYF.